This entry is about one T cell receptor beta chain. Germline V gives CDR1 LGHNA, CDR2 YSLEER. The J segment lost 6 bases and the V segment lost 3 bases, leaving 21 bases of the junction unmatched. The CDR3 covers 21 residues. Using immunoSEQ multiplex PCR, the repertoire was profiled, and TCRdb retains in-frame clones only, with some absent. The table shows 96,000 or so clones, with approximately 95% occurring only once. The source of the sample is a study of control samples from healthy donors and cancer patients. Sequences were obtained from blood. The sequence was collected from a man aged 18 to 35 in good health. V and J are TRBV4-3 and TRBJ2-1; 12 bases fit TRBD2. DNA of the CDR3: TGCGCCAGCAGCCAGGGGGTCCAGACTAGCGGGAGTCTAGGAATCGGCAATGAGCAGTTCTTC. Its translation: CASSQGVQTSGSLGIGNEQFF.